This is a list of T cell receptor beta chains from one sample in a study of shared clonotypes between healthy human individuals. Clones were sequenced by immunoSEQ multiplex PCR, and TCRdb holds only the in-frame ones, with some missing. Altogether about 1.1 million clones are present, about 84% being singletons, with the ten largest covering approximately 0.56%. Sequenced sample: memory CD4+ T cells from PBMCs. These receptors all stem from a man younger than 35 in good health. Some clones in this sample may be carry-over from other donors' samples. The CDR3 runs from the conserved cysteine through the conserved F or W. The order of the fields is D gene, clone size, J gene, CDR3 length, V gene, CDR3 DNA, CDR3 protein. A D gene is named only where the DNA matches it firmly. Clone sizes are given selectively: once, few, many, or a class where the clone is expanded.

TRBD2	once	TRBJ2-1	15	TRBV13	TGTGCCAGCAGATATTGGACTAGCGGGAACAATGAGCAGTTCTTC	CASRYWTSGNNEQFF
TRBD2	-	TRBJ2-7	14	TRBV9	TGTGCCAGCAGCGTAGACGTGACAGCGGGGGAGCAGTACTTC	CASSVDVTAGEQYF
-	-	TRBJ1-4	15	TRBV5-8	TGTGCCAGCAGCTTGCCAAGACTCGATGGCGAAAAACTGTTTTTT	CASSLPRLDGEKLFF
TRBD1	many	TRBJ2-7	15	TRBV30	TGTGCCTGGAGTCGCTTTGGACAGGGGGTTACCGAGCAGTACTTC	CAWSRFGQGVTEQYF
-	-	TRBJ2-7	18	TRBV7-6	TGTGCCAGCAGCTTAGGGATGGGCGGGGGCTTTTCACCCTACGAGCAGTACTTC	CASSLGMGGGFSPYEQYF
-	-	TRBJ1-2	11	TRBV28	TGTGCCAGCAGTTTCGGGTATGGCTACACCTTC	CASSFGYGYTF
-	-	TRBJ1-1	16	TRBV2	TGTGCCAGCAGGTCATCGCCGGGACACCGTGGGACTGAAGCTTTCTTT	CASRSSPGHRGTEAFF
-	-	TRBJ2-5	12	TRBV28	TGTGCCAGCAGAACGACCGGAGAGACCCAGTACTTC	CASRTTGETQYF
-	-	TRBJ1-5	15	TRBV28	TGTGCCAGCAGTCCCAGCCGGGGAGGTGATCAGCCCCAGCATTTT	CASSPSRGGDQPQHF
-	-	TRBJ2-5	13	TRBV7-7	TGTGCCAGCAGCTTAGGCCAGCAAGAGACCCAGTACTTC	CASSLGQQETQYF
-	once	TRBJ1-5	13	TRBV11-2	TGTGCCAGCAGCTTCACCCCTGATCAGCCCCAGCATTTT	CASSFTPDQPQHF
TRBD2	few	TRBJ2-1	17	TRBV25-1	TGTGCCACCCCGGGACTAGCGGGGAGGAGCTCCTACAATGAGCAGTTCTTC	CATPGLAGRSSYNEQFF
TRBD2	-	TRBJ2-1	16	TRBV5-1	TGCGCCAGCAGCTTGGGATCGCTAGCGGGATCCAATGAGCAGTTCTTC	CASSLGSLAGSNEQFF
TRBD1	-	TRBJ1-2	15	TRBV28	TGTGCCAGCAGTCAAAGGACAGGGGGAAACTATGGCTACACCTTC	CASSQRTGGNYGYTF
TRBD1	once	TRBJ2-7	14	TRBV18	TGTGCCAGCTCTCCGGCCGAGGGACAGGAAGGACAGTACTTC	CASSPAEGQEGQYF
-	-	TRBJ1-5	14	TRBV7-2	TGTGCCAGCAGTCCCCCCGGGGTCTATCAGCCCCAGCATTTT	CASSPPGVYQPQHF
TRBD2	-	TRBJ2-5	18	TRBV5-1	TGCGCCAGCAGCTTGGAGCTTTCAGCGGGAGGGCGGGGAGAGACCCAGTACTTC	CASSLELSAGGRGETQYF
-	-	TRBJ2-3	14	TRBV5-4	TGTGCCAGCAGCGTGAGGGACAGCACAGATACGCAGTATTTT	CASSVRDSTDTQYF
TRBD2	-	TRBJ2-7	13	TRBV28	TGTGCCAGCAGTTCCCCAGGGAGGGGCGAGCAGTACTTC	CASSSPGRGEQYF
TRBD1	few	TRBJ1-1	15	TRBV5-1	TGCGCCAGCAGCTTGGCAGGGGGTAGGAACACTGAAGCTTTCTTT	CASSLAGGRNTEAFF
-	-	TRBJ1-5	16	TRBV30	TGTGCCTGGAGTGGGGGCACCTCTTATAGCAATCAGCCCCAGCATTTT	CAWSGGTSYSNQPQHF
TRBD1	-	TRBJ1-5	15	TRBV28	TGTGCCAGCAGTTTCCCCGGGACAGGGATACAGCCCCAGCATTTT	CASSFPGTGIQPQHF
TRBD1	-	TRBJ2-5	12	TRBV2	TGTGCCAGCGGAGGACAGGGAGAGACCCAGTACTTC	CASGGQGETQYF
TRBD1	-	TRBJ2-2	16	TRBV4-2	TGTGCCAGCAGCCAAGATAACAGGGGTATCACCGGGGAGCTGTTTTTT	CASSQDNRGITGELFF
-	-	TRBJ1-2	14	TRBV4-1	TGCGCCAGCAGCCATTACTACGACGGCTATGGCTACACCTTC	CASSHYYDGYGYTF
TRBD2	-	TRBJ2-1	15	TRBV5-1	TGCGCCAGCAGCCCTTTAGCGGGATCCTACAATGAGCAGTTCTTC	CASSPLAGSYNEQFF
-	few	TRBJ1-4	15	TRBV11-2	TGTGCCAGCAGCTTAGTCAGGGGCATTGGTGAAAAACTGTTTTTT	CASSLVRGIGEKLFF
TRBD2	-	TRBJ2-3	14	TRBV28	TGTGCCACCAGAGCGGGAGGGTCAGCAGATACGCAGTATTTT	CATRAGGSADTQYF
TRBD2	-	TRBJ2-7	15	TRBV28	TGTGCCAGCAGGGTAGCGGGAGCTTTCAACTACGAGCAGTACTTC	CASRVAGAFNYEQYF
TRBD1	-	TRBJ1-3	15	TRBV7-9	TGTGCCAGCAGCCCCCGAGGACAGGAAGGAAACACCATATATTTT	CASSPRGQEGNTIYF
-	-	TRBJ1-4	14	TRBV12-5	TGTGCTACATTAGGACACCCGGCAAATGAAAAACTGTTTTTT	CATLGHPANEKLFF
-	few	TRBJ2-2	14	TRBV6-5	TGTGCCAGCAAGTATCAGGCAAACACCGGGGAGCTGTTTTTT	CASKYQANTGELFF
-	-	TRBJ2-7	12	TRBV6-5	TGTGCCAGCAGTGCCGAGGGATACGAGCAGTACTTC	CASSAEGYEQYF
-	-	TRBJ2-5	14	TRBV16	TGTGCCAGCAGCCAATTACAGCTTCAAGAGACCCAGTACTTC	CASSQLQLQETQYF
-	-	TRBJ1-3	15	TRBV28	TGTGCCAGCAGTCGCCCCGGGTATGCTGGAAACACCATATATTTT	CASSRPGYAGNTIYF
TRBD2	-	TRBJ2-1	17	TRBV13	TGTGCCAGCAGCACAATACCCCTAGCGGGATCTTCCAATGAGCAGTTCTTC	CASSTIPLAGSSNEQFF
-	-	TRBJ2-7	15	TRBV6-6	TGTGCCAGCAGTTACTCCCGAGGGCCCCCCTACGAGCAGTACTTC	CASSYSRGPPYEQYF
TRBD2	-	TRBJ2-2	17	TRBV4-1	TGCGCCAGCAGCCAAGGACTAGCGGGCCCCCGCCCCGGGGAGCTGTTTTTT	CASSQGLAGPRPGELFF
-	-	TRBJ1-3	15	TRBV19	TGTGCCAGTAGTACCTCCGTTGAGATTGGAAACACCATATATTTT	CASSTSVEIGNTIYF
TRBD1	-	TRBJ1-4	14	TRBV28	TGTGCCAGCAGTTGGGACAGCTTCAATGAAAAACTGTTTTTT	CASSWDSFNEKLFF
TRBD2	-	TRBJ2-7	13	TRBV10-3	TGTGCCACCAGCGGGGGCCCCTTTTACGAGCAGTACTTC	CATSGGPFYEQYF
TRBD2	-	TRBJ2-7	15	TRBV10-3	TGTGCCATCAGTGGGACTAGCGGGAGCATGGACGAGCAGTACTTC	CAISGTSGSMDEQYF
-	-	TRBJ2-5	15	TRBV7-2	TGTGCCAGCAGCTTCTGGGACGGACCCAGAGAGACCCAGTACTTC	CASSFWDGPRETQYF
-	once	TRBJ1-2	15	TRBV10-3	TGTGCCATCAGTGGACAGTTAAAAGCTAACTATGGCTACACCTTC	CAISGQLKANYGYTF
TRBD1	-	TRBJ1-2	12	TRBV6-6	TGTGCCGGAGGACAGGGGAACTATGGCTACACCTTC	CAGGQGNYGYTF
-	-	TRBJ2-1	14	TRBV4-1	TGCGCCAGCAGCCCGATTACTACGGGCAATGAGCAGTTCTTC	CASSPITTGNEQFF
-	-	TRBJ2-6	15	TRBV27	TGTGCCAGCAGTTTTCGGGTAGGGGGGGCCAACGTCCTGACTTTC	CASSFRVGGANVLTF
TRBD1	-	TRBJ1-1	13	TRBV29-1	TGCAGCGTTGAACGGGACAGGAACACTGAAGCTTTCTTT	CSVERDRNTEAFF
TRBD1	-	TRBJ2-3	14	TRBV28	TGTGCCAGCAGTTTACCGAACAGGGGGGATACGCAGTATTTT	CASSLPNRGDTQYF
-	-	TRBJ2-6	15	TRBV19	TGTGCCAGTAGTAAAGGGGGGAGAGGGGCCAACGTCCTGACTTTC	CASSKGGRGANVLTF
-	once	TRBJ1-5	14	TRBV27	TGTGCCAGCAGACTTCAGGGGAGGAATCAGCCCCAGCATTTT	CASRLQGRNQPQHF
-	-	TRBJ2-1	13	TRBV5-1	TGCGCCAGCAGCTTGGATATGGCCCGGGAGCAGTTCTTC	CASSLDMAREQFF
-	-	TRBJ1-1	13	TRBV10-3	TGTGCCATCAGCATAAACAGGGACACTGAAGCTTTCTTT	CAISINRDTEAFF
-	-	TRBJ2-5	15	TRBV6-5	TGTGCCAGCAGTTACTCGAGAGGGAACGGGGAGACCCAGTACTTC	CASSYSRGNGETQYF